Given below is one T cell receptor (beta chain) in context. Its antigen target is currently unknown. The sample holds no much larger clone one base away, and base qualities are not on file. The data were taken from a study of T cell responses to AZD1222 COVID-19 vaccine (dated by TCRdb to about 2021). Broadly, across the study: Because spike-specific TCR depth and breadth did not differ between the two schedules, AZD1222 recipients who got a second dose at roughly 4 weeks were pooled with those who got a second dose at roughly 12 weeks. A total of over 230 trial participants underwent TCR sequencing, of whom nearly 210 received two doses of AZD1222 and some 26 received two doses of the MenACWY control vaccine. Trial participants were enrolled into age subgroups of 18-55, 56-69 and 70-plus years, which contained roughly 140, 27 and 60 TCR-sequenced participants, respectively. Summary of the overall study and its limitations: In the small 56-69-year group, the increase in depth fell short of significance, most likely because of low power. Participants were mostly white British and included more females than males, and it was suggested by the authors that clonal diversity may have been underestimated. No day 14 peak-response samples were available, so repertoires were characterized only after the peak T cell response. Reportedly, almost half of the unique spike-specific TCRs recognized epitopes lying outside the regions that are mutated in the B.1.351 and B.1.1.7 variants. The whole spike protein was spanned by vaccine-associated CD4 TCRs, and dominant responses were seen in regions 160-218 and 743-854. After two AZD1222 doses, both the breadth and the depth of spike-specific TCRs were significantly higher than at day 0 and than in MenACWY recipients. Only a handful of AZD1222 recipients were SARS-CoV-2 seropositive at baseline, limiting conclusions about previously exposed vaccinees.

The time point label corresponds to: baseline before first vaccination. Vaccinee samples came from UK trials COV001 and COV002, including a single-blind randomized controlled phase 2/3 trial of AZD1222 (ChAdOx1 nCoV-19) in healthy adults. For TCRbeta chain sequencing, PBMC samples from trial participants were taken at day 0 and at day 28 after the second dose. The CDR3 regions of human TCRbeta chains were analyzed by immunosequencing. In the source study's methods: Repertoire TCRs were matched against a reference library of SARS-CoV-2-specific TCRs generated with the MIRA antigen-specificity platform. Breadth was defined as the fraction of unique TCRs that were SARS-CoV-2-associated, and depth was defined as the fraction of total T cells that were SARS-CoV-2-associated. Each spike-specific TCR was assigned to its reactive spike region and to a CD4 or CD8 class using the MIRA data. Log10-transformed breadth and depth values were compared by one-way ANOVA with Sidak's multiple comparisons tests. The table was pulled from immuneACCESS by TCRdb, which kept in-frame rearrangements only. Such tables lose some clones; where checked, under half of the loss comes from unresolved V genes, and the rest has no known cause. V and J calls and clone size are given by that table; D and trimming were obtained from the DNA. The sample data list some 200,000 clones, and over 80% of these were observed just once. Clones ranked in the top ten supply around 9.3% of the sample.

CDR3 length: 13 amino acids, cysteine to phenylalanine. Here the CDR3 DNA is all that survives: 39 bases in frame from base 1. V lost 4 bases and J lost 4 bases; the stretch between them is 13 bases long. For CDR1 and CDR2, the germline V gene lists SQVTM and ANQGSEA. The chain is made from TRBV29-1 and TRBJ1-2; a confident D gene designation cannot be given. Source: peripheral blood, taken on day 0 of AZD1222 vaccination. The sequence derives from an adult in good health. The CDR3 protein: CSVGGPDPYGYTF. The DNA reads TGCAGCGTTGGCGGACCCGACCCCTATGGCTACACCTTC.